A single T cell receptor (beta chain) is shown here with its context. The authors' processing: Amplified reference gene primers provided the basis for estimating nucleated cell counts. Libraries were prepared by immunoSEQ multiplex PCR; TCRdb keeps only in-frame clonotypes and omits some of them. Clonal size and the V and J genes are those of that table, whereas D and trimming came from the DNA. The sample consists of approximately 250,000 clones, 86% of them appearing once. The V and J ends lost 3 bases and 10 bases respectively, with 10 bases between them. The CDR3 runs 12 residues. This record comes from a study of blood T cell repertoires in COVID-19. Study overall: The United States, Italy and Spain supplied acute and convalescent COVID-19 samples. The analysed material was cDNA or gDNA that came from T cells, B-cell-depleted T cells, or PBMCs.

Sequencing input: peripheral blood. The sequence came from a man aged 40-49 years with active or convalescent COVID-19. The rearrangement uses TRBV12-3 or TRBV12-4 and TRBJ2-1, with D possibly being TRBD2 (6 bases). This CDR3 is CASSFGGEEQFF. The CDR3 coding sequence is TGTGCCAGCAGTTTTGGAGGGGAAGAGCAGTTCTTC.